This T cell receptor (beta chain) was identified during a study of cytomegalovirus exposure and HLA in healthy donors. The study, taken as a whole, reports: As a later analysis revealed, most CMV-associated TCR beta chains appeared HLA-restricted. Available immune exposure information was restricted to CMV serostatus only. Reports described diagnosis of cytomegalovirus status by the classifier as highly specific and sensitive.

Of note for this clone: Its antigen remains unknown.

Germline V gene sequence: CDR1 MNHEY, CDR2 SVGAGI. The CDR3 is 12 residues long. V trimming: 5 bases; J trimming: 14 bases; junction bases outside the gene matches: 3. The PCR contained 60 Vbeta and 13 Jbeta primers. Using immunoSEQ multiplex PCR, the repertoire was profiled, and TCRdb retains in-frame clones only, with some absent. The sample shows under 200,000 clones, and 2.1% sits with its ten largest clones. This clonotype originated in a man aged 30-40 years in good health and CMV-seronegative. The chain is built from TRBV6-5 and TRBJ2-1; 13 bases match TRBD2. Material: PBMCs. The CDR3 loop is CASSPTSGREFF. DNA of the CDR3: TGTGCCAGCAGTCCCACTAGCGGGAGGGAGTTCTTC.